This T cell receptor beta chain was documented in a study of T cell responses to AZD1222 COVID-19 vaccine. Study outcomes and limitations: Only 5 or 6 individuals given AZD1222 were seropositive at baseline. Of spike-specific TCRs, nearly half reportedly target regions left unmutated in variants.

A remark on this clone: Antigen unknown.

The repertoire was sequenced with immunoSEQ multiplex PCR; TCRdb's copy has only in-frame clones and lacks some. The sample lists 120,000 or so clones; approximately 91% were seen once. The CDR3 spans 13 residues. Germline V gene sequence: CDR1 DFQATT, CDR2 SNEGSKA (reference sequence). The germline V and J ends were trimmed by 3 bases and 6 bases, with 12 bases remaining between them. The origin of this receptor is an adult in good health. Sequencing used peripheral blood, obtained on day 0 of AZD1222 vaccination. The chain couples TRBV20-1 to TRBJ1-5, with D tentatively TRBD1 (6 bases). CDR3 in DNA: TGCAGTGCTAGTCCCGGGGGCGGTCAGCCCCAGCATTTT. The encoded protein is CSASPGGGQPQHF.